This TCR beta chain appears in the sequencing data of a study of T cell repertoires in cytomegalovirus infection. Turning to the study itself: The public TCR beta signatures pointed to both CMV infection and matching HLA type. Points from the study as a whole: Carriers of CMV and the relevant HLA type were discriminated by public TCR beta frequency.

This clonotype was found many times. The antigen is undetermined. TCRdb recomputed calls from the reads with MiXCR, one row per CDR3 protein. The repertoire has 60,000 to 75,000 distinct CDR3 sequences, about 29% of them found once; the top ten carry 59%. Germline V gives CDR1 SGHTA, CDR2 FQGNSA. There are 15 residues in the CDR3. V lost 3 bases, J lost 1 base, and 12 bases lay in between. The TCR sequence derives from a human donor in good health (CMV status not recorded). Some clones in this sample may be carry-over from other donors' samples. V gene TRBV7-2 combines with J gene TRBJ1-1, with TRBD1 as a possible D gene (5 bases). The sample was CD8+ T cells from cultured PBMCs, taken from culture after CMV antigen stimulation. The CDR3 nucleotides read TGTGCCAGCAGCTTTGTAGGGGCCGGGAACACTGAAGCTTTCTTT. As protein: CASSFVGAGNTEAFF.